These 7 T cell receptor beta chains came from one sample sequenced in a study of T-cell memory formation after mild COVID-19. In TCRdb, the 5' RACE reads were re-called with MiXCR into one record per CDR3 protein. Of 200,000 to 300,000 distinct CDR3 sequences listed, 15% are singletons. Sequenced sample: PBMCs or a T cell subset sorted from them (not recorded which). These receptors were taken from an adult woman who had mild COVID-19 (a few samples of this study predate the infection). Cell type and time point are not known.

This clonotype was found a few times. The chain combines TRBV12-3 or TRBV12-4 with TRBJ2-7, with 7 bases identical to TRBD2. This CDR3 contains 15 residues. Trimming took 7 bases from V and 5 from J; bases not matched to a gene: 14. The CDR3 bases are TGTGCCAGCACCTCCCCTCAGTCCGGGAGGCACGAGCAGTACTTC. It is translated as CASTSPQSGRHEQYF.

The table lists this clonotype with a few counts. Here the CDR3 reads CASSLNWQGLEQYF. Here the CDR3 DNA reads TGTGCCAGCAGTTTAAACTGGCAGGGTCTCGAGCAGTACTTC. The chain combines TRBV7-8 with TRBJ2-7; D perhaps matches TRBD1 (5 bases). V was cut by 6 bases and J by 6 bases, with 18 bases left in between. Germline loops: CDR1 SGHVS, CDR2 FQNEAQ. There are 14 residues in the CDR3.

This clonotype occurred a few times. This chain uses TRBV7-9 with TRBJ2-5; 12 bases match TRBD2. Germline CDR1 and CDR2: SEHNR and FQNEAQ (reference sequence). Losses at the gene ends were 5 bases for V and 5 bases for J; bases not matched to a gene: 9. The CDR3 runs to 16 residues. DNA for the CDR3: TGTGCCAGCAGCCCCCGACTAGCGGGAGCCTGGGAGACCCAGTACTTC. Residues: CASSPRLAGAWETQYF. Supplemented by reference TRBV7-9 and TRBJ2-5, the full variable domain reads DTGVSQNPRHKITKRGQNVTFRCDPISEHNRLYWYRQTLGQGPEFLTYFQNEAQLEKSRLLSDRFSAERPKGSFSTLEIQRTEQGDSAMYLCASSPRLAGAWETQYFGPGTRLLVL.

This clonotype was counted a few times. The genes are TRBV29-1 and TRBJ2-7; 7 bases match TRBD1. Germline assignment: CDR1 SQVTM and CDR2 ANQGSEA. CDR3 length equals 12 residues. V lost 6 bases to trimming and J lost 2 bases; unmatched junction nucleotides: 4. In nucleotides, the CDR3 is TGCAGCGTAGCGGACAGGCCCTACGAGCAGTACTTC. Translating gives CSVADRPYEQYF.

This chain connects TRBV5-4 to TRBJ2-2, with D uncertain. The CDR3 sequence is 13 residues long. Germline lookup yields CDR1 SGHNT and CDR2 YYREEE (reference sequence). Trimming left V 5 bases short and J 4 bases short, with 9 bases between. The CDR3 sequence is CASRFWGTGELFF. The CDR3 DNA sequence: TGTGCCAGCAGATTCTGGGGCACCGGGGAGCTGTTTTTT.

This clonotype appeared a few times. The CDR3 DNA sequence: TGCGCCAGCAGCCGGACAGGGGCTATGGAAGGGACCCAGTACTTC. This gives the protein CASSRTGAMEGTQYF. The rearrangement uses TRBV4-1 and TRBJ2-5; 9 bases map to TRBD1. Germline values: CDR1 MGHRA, CDR2 YSYEKL. The CDR3 sequence is 15 residues long. V gave up 4 bases and J gave up 7 bases; unmatched junction bases: 10.

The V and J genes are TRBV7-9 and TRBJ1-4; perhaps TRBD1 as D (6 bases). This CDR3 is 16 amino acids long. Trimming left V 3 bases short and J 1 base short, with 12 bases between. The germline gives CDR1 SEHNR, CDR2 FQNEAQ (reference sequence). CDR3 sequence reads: CASSFLWTETNEKLFF. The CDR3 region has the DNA TGTGCCAGCAGCTTCCTTTGGACAGAAACTAATGAAAAACTGTTTTTT.